What follows is one T cell receptor beta chain and its context. These data come from a study of blood T cell repertoires in COVID-19. Study-level information: Sources were T cells, B-cell-depleted T cells, or PBMCs; the material itself was cDNA or gDNA.

Germline V gives CDR1 KGHDR, CDR2 SFDVKD. This CDR3 comprises 12 residues. V shed 3 bases and J shed 4 bases, with 5 bases lying between them. Authors' methods: Estimated nucleated cell counts came from reference gene primer amplification. Using immunoSEQ multiplex PCR, the repertoire was profiled, and TCRdb retains in-frame clones only, with some absent. V and J calls plus clone size are reproduced from that table; the DNA served to infer D and trimming. The data hold around 220,000 clones, with 65% to 90% observed a single time. The receptor was derived from a human donor in a cohort sampled during active COVID-19. The sample was peripheral blood. The rearrangement uses TRBV24-1 and TRBJ1-1; unclear D gene. The CDR3 nucleotides are TGTGCCACCAGTGATCGGGGCACTGAAGCTTTCTTT. As protein: CATSDRGTEAFF.